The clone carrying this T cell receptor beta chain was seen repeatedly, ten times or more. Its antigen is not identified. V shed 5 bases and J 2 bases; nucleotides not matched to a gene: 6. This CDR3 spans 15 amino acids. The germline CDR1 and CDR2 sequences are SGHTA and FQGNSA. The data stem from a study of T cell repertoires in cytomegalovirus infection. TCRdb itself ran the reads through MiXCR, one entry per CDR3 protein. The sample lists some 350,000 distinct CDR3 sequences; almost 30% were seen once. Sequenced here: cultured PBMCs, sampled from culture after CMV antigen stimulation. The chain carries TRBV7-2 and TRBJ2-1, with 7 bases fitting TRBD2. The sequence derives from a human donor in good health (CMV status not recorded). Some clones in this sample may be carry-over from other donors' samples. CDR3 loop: CASSPSGATYNEQFF. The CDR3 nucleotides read TGTGCCAGCAGCCCAAGCGGGGCCACCTACAATGAGCAGTTCTTC.